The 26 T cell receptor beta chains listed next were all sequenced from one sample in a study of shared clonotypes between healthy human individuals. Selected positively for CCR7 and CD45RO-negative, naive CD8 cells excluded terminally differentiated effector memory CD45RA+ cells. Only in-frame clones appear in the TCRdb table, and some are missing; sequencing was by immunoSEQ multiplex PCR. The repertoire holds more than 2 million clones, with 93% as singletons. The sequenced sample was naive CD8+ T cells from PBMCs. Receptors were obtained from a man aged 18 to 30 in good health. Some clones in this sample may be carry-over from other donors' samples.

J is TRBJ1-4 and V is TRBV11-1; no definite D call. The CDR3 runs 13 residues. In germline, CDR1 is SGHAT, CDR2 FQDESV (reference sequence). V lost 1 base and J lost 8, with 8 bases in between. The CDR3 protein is CASSLDSEEKLFF. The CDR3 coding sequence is TGTGCCAGCAGCTTAGATTCGGAAGAAAAACTGTTTTTT.

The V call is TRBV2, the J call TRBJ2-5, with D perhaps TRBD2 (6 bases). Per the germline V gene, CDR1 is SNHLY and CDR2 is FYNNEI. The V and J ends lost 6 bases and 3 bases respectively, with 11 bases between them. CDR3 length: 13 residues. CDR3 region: CASRGDSKETQYF. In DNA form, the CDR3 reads TGTGCCAGCAGAGGGGACTCGAAAGAGACCCAGTACTTC.

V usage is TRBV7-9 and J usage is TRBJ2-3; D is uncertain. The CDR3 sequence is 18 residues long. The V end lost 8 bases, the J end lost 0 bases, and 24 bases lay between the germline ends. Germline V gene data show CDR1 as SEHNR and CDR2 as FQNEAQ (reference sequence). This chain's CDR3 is CASSQEPGLLTSTDTQYF. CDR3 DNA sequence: TGTGCCAGCTCCCAAGAGCCCGGGCTTCTCACCAGCACAGATACGCAGTATTTT.

CDR3: CASSLVVVGRETQYF. The CDR3 nucleotides read TGTGCCAGCAGCTTAGTGGTAGTAGGCCGAGAGACCCAGTACTTC. The chain couples TRBV7-9 to TRBJ2-5; unclear D gene. Trimming pared 1 base from V and 4 bases from J, leaving 13 bases between. The CDR3 has 15 residues. Germline CDR1 and CDR2: SEHNR and FQNEAQ (reference sequence).

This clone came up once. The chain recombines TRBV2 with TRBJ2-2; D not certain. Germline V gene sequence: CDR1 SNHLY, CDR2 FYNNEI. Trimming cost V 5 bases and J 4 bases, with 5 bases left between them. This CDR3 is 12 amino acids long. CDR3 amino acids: CASSISTGELFF. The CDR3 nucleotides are TGTGCCAGCAGTATTTCCACCGGGGAGCTGTTTTTT.

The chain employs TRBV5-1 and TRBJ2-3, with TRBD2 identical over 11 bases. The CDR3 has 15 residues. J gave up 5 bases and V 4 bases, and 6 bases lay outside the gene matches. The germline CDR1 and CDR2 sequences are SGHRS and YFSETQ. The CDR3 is CASSLSGRAVDTQYF. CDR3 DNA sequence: TGCGCCAGCAGCCTTAGCGGGAGGGCGGTAGATACGCAGTATTTT. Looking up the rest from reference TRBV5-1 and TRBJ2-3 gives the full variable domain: KAGVTQTPRYLIKTRGQQVTLSCSPISGHRSVSWYQQTPGQGLQFLFEYFSETQRNKGNFPGRFSGRQFSNSRSEMNVSTLELGDSALYLCASSLSGRAVDTQYFGPGTRLTVL.

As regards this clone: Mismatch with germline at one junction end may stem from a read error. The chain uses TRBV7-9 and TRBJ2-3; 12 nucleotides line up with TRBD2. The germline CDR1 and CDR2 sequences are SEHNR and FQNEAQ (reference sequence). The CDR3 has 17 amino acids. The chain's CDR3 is CASTLPTSGSPTDTQYF. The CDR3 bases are TGTGCCAGCACCTTACCGACTAGCGGGAGCCCCACAGATACGCAGTATTTT. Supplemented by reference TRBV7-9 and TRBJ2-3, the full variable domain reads DTGVSQNPRHKITKRGQNVTFRCDPISEHNRLYWYRQTLGQGPEFLTYFQNEAQLEKSRLLSDRFSAERPKGSFSTLEIQRTEQGDSAMYLCASTLPTSGSPTDTQYFGPGTRLTVL.

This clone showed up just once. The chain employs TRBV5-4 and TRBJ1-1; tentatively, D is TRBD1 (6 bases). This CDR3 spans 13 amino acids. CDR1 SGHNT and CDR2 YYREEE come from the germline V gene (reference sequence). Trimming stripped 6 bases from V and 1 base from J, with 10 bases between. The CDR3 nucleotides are TGTGCCAGCACCGAGGGACAGAACACTGAAGCTTTCTTT. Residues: CASTEGQNTEAFF.

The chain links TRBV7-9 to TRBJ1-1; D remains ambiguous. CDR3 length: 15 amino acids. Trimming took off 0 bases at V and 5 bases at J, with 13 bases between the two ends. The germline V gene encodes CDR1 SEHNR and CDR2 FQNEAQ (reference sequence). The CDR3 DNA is TGTGCCAGCAGCTTAGCAATCGGCCTCAGGACTGAAGCTTTCTTT. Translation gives CASSLAIGLRTEAFF. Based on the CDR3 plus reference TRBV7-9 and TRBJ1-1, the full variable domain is DTGVSQNPRHKITKRGQNVTFRCDPISEHNRLYWYRQTLGQGPEFLTYFQNEAQLEKSRLLSDRFSAERPKGSFSTLEIQRTEQGDSAMYLCASSLAIGLRTEAFFGQGTRLTVV.

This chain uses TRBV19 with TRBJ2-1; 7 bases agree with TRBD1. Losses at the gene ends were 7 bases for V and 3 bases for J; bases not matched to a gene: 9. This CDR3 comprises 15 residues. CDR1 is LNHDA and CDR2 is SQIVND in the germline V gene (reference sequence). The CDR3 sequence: CASNSHPGGYNEQFF. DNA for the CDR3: TGTGCCAGTAATTCCCACCCAGGGGGCTACAATGAGCAGTTCTTC. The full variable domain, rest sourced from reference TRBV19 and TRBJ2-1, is DGGITQSPKYLFRKEGQNVTLSCEQNLNHDAMYWYRQDPGQGLRLIYYSQIVNDFQKGDIAEGYSVSREKKESFPLTVTSAQKNPTAFYLCASNSHPGGYNEQFFGPGTRLTVL.

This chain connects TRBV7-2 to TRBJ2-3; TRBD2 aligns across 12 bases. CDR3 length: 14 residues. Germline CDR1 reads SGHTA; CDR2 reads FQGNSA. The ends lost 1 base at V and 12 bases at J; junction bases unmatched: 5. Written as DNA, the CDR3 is TGTGCCAGCAGCTTAGGACTAGCGGGAGACGCCCAGTATTTT. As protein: CASSLGLAGDAQYF.

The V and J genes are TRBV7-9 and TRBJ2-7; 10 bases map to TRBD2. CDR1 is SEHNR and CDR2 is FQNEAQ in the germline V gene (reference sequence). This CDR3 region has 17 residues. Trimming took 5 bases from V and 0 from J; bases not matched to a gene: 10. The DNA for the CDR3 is TGTGCCAGCAGCCCCCTGCTAGCGGGAGTCTCCTCCTACGAGCAGTACTTC. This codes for CASSPLLAGVSSYEQYF.

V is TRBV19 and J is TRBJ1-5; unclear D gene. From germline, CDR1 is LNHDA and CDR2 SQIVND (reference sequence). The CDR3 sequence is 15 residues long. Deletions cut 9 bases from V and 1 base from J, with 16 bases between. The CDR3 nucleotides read TGTGCCAGCGCTACTGTGGGGATGAGCAATCAGCCCCAGCATTTT. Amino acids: CASATVGMSNQPQHF.

The CDR3 DNA reads as TGTGCCAGCAGCCCGGATCCGTCTGAAGCTTTCTTT. Translated, it gives CASSPDPSEAFF. The chain recombines TRBV5-8 with TRBJ1-1; D unresolved. Germline values: CDR1 SGHTS, CDR2 YDEGEE. The V and J ends lost 4 bases and 6 bases respectively, with 10 bases between them. The CDR3 runs to 12 residues.

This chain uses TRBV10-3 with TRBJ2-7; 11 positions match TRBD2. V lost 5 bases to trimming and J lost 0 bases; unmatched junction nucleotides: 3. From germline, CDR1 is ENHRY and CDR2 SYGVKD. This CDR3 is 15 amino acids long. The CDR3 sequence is CAISTTSGASYEQYF. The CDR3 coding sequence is TGTGCCATCAGTACGACTAGCGGGGCCTCCTACGAGCAGTACTTC.

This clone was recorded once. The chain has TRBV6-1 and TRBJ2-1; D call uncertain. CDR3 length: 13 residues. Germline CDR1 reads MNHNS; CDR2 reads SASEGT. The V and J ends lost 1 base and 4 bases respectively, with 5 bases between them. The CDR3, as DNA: TGTGCCAGCAGTGAAGGGCGGTACAATGAGCAGTTCTTC. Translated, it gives CASSEGRYNEQFF.

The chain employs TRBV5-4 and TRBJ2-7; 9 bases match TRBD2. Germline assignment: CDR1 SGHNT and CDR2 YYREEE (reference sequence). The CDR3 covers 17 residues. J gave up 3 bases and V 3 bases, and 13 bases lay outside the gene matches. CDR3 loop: CASSWGGLAGTFYEQYF. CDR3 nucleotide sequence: TGTGCCAGCAGCTGGGGGGGGCTAGCGGGAACCTTCTACGAGCAGTACTTC.

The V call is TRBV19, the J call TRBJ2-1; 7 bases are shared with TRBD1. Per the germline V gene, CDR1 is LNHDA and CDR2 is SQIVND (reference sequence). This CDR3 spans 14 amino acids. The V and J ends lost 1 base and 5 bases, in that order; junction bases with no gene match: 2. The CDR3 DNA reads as TGTGCCAGTAGTATAGCCCAGGGGGACAATGAGCAGTTCTTC. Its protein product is CASSIAQGDNEQFF.

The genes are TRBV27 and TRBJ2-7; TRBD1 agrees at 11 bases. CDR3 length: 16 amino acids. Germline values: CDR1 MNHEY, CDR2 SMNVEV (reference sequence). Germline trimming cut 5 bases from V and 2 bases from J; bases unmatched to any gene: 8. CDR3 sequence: CASSPQGQGGTYEQYF. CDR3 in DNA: TGTGCCAGCAGTCCCCAGGGACAGGGGGGAACCTACGAGCAGTACTTC.

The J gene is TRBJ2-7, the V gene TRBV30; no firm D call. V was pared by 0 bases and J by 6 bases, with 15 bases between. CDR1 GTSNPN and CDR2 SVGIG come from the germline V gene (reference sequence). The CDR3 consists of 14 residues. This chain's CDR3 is CAWSVKYRAREQYF. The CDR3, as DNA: TGTGCCTGGAGTGTAAAATACCGGGCCCGCGAGCAGTACTTC.

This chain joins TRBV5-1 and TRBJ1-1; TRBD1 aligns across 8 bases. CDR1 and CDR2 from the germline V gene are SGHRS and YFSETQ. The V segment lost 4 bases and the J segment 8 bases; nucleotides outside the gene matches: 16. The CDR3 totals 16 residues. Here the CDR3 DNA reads TGCGCCAGCAGCCCGACCCAGGGACAGGAGGCATTGGAAGCTTTCTTT. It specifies CASSPTQGQEALEAFF.

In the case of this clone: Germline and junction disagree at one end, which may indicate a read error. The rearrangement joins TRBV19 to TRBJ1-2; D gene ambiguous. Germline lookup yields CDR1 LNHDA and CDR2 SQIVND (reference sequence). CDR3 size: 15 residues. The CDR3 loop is CASNIGYSANYGYTF. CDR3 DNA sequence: TGTGCCAGTAATATAGGGTACAGCGCTAACTATGGCTACACCTTC. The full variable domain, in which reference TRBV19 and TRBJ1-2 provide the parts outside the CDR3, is DGGITQSPKYLFRKEGQNVTLSCEQNLNHDAMYWYRQDPGQGLRLIYYSQIVNDFQKGDIAEGYSVSREKKESFPLTVTSAQKNPTAFYLCASNIGYSANYGYTFGSGTRLTVV.

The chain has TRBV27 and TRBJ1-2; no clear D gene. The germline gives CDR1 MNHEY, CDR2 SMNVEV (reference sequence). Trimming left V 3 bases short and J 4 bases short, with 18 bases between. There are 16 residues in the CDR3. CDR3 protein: CASSLRQAPSFYGYTF. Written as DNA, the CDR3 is TGTGCCAGCAGTTTGCGGCAGGCTCCCTCCTTCTATGGCTACACCTTC.

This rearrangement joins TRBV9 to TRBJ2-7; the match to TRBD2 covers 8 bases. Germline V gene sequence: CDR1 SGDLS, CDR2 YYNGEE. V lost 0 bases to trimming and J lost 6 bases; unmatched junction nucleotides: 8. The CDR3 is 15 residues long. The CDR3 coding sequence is TGTGCCAGCAGCGTAGAGGGCAGCGGGAGAGGCGAGCAGTACTTC. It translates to CASSVEGSGRGEQYF.

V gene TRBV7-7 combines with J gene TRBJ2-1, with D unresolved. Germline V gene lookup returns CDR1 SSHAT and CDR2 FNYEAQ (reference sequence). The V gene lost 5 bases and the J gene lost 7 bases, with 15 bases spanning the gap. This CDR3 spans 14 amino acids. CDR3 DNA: TGTGCCAGCAGCCTTGGTTTAAGGGATAATGAGCAGTTCTTC. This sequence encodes CASSLGLRDNEQFF.

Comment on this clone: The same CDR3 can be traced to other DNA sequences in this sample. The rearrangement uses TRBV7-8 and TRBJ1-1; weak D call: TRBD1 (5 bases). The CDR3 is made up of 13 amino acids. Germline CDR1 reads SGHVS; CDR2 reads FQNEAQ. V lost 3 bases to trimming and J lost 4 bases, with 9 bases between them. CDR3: CASSFRGATEAFF. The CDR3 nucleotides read TGTGCCAGCAGCTTTAGGGGCGCCACTGAAGCTTTCTTT.